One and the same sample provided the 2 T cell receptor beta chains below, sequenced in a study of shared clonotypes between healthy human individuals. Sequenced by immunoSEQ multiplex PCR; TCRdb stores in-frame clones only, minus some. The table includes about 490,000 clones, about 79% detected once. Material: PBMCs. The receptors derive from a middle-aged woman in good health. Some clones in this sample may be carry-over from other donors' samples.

The CDR3 DNA is TGTGCCATCACCGGGGGCTTAACTCAGCCCCAGCATTTT. Encoded protein: CAITGGLTQPQHF. The chain recombines TRBV10-3 with TRBJ1-5, with a possible D match to TRBD1 (6 bases). Germline V gives CDR1 ENHRY, CDR2 SYGVKD. V was shortened by 7 bases and J by 6 bases, with 13 bases between the two germline ends. This CDR3 is 13 amino acids long.

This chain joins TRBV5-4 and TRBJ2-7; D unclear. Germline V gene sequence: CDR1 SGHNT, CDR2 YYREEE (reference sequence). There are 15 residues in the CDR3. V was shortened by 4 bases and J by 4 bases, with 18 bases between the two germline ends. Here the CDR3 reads CASSDPGPRPYEQYF. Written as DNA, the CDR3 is TGTGCCAGCAGCGACCCCGGGCCTCGGCCTTACGAGCAGTACTTC.